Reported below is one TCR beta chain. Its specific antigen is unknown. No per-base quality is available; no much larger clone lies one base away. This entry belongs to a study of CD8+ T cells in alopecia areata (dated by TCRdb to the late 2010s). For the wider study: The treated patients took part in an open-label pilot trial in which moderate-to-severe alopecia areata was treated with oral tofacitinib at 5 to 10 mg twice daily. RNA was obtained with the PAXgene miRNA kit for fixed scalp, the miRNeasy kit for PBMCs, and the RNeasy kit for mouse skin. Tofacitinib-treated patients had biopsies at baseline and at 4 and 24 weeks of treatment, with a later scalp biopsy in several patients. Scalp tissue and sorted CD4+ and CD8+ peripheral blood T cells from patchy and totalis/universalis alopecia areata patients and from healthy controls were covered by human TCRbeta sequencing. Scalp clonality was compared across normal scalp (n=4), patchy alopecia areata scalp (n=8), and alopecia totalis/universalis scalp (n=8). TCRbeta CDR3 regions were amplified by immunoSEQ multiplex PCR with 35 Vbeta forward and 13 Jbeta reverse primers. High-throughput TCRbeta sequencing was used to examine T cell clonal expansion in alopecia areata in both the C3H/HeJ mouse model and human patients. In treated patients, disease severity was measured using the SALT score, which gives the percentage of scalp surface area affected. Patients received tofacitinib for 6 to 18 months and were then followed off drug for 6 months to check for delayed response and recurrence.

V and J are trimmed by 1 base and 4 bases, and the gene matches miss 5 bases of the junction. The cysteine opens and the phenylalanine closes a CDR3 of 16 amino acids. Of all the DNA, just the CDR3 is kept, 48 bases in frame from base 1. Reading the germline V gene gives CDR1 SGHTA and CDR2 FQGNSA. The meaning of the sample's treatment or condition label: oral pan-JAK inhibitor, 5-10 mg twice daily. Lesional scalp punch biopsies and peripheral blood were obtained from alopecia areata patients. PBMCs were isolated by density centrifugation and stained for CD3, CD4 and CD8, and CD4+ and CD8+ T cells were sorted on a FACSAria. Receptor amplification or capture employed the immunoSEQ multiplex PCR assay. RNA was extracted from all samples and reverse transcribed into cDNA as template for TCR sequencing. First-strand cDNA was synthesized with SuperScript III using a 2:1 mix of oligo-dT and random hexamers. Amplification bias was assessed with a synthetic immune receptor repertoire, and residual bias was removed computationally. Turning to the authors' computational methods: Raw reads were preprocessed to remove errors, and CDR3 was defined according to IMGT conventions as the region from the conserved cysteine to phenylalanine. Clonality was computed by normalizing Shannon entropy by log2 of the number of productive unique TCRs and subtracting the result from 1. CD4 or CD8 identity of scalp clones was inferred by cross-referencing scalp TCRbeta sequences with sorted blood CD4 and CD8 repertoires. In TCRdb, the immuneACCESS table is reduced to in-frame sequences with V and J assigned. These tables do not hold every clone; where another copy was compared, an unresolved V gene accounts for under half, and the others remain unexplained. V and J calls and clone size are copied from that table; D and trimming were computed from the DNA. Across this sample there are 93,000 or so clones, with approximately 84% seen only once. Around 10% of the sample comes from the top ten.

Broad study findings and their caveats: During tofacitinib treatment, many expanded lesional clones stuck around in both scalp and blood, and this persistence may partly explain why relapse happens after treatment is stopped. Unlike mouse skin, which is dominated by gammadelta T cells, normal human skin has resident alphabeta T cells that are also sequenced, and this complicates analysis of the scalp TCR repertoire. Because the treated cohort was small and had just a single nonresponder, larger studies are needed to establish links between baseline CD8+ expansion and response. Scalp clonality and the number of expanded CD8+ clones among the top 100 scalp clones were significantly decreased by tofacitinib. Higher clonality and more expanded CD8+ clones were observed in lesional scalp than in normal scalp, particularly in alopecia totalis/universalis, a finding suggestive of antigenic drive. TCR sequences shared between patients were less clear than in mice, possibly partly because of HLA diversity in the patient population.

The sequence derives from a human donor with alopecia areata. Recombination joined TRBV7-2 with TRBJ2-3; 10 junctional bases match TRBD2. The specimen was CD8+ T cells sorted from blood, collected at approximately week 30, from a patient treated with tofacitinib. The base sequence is TGTGCCAGCAGCTTAGATCTAGCGGGAGTCGCAGATACGCAGTATTTT. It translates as CASSLDLAGVADTQYF.